These 20 T cell receptor beta chains share one sample of origin, sequenced in a study of persistence of HIV-infected CD4 T cells. The immunoSEQ assay was version 4, run in survey mode. This table comes from immunoSEQ multiplex PCR, and its TCRdb copy is limited to in-frame clones, with some not included. The sample has about 40,000 clones, roughly 74% seen once. Overlapping HIV-1 Gag 15-mer peptides at 0.85 to 1 ug per peptide per mL were used. Sorted nonresponding memory CD4+ T cells were CD40L-negative, CD69-negative, CD45RO-high. The antigens of these receptors remain unknown. Sequences were derived from CD4+ T cells sorted from PBMCs after 18-hour stimulation, sampled from a patient who received antiretroviral therapy. These receptors all stem from an adult man with HIV who was CMV-seropositive.

The chain joins TRBV30 to TRBJ1-3, with D possibly matching TRBD1 (5 bases). V was clipped by 1 base and J by 0 bases, with 16 bases between them. Germline CDR1 and CDR2: GTSNPN and SVGIG (reference sequence). There are 17 residues in the CDR3. The CDR3 loop is CAWSEIVRASSGNTIYF. CDR3 sequence (DNA): TGTGCCTGGAGTGAAATAGTCAGGGCGAGCTCTGGAAACACCATATATTTT.

The CDR3 DNA sequence: TGTGCCAGCAGTGAGGGGGCAGGGAGTAAAAAACTGTTTTTT. This encodes CASSEGAGSKKLFF. V usage is TRBV6-4 and J usage is TRBJ1-4; possibly TRBD1 for D (6 bases). The V end lost 3 bases, the J end lost 9 bases, and 14 bases lay between the germline ends. From germline, CDR1 is MRHNA and CDR2 SNTAGT. There are 14 residues in the CDR3.

This sequence joins TRBV28 and TRBJ1-5; 9 nucleotides agree with TRBD1. CDR3 length: 16 residues. The germline gives CDR1 MDHEN, CDR2 SYDVKM. Trimming removed 6 bases from V and 1 base from J; junction bases left unmatched: 7. Here the CDR3 reads CASSGQGFGSNQPQHF. CDR3 nucleotide sequence: TGTGCCAGCAGCGGACAGGGGTTTGGGAGCAATCAGCCCCAGCATTTT. Filled out from reference TRBV28 and TRBJ1-5, the complete variable domain reads DVKVTQSSRYLVKRTGEKVFLECVQDMDHENMFWYRQDPGLGLRLIYFSYDVKMKEKGDIPEGYSVSREKKERFSLILESASTNQTSMYLCASSGQGFGSNQPQHFGDGTRLSIL.

The V and J genes are TRBV7-8 and TRBJ2-2, with TRBD2 matching 14 bases. In germline, CDR1 is SGHVS, CDR2 FQNEAQ. CDR3 size: 18 residues. V lost 10 bases, J lost 1 base, and 11 bases stayed unmatched. The CDR3 here is CATLPWTSGRLNTGELFF. Written as DNA, the CDR3 is TGTGCCACGTTGCCGTGGACTAGCGGGAGGCTGAACACCGGGGAGCTGTTTTTT.

This rearrangement joins TRBV7-2 to TRBJ1-2; TRBD1 matches 9 bases. The CDR3 totals 15 residues. Germline CDR1 SGHTA, CDR2 FQGNSA. Trimming cost V 5 bases and J 0 bases; bases outside gene matches: 4. CDR3 bases: TGTGCCAGCAGCGCCCGGGACAGGGCTAACTATGGCTACACCTTC. It encodes CASSARDRANYGYTF.

The chain links TRBV5-6 to TRBJ2-7; a possible D gene is TRBD1 (5 bases). The germline V gene has CDR1 SGHDT and CDR2 YYEEEE. V was pared by 3 bases and J by 3 bases, with 19 bases between. CDR3 length: 16 amino acids. CDR3 coding DNA: TGTGCCAGCAGCTCGTGGGGCTCTCCTAGAGGCTACGAGCAGTACTTC. As protein: CASSSWGSPRGYEQYF.

This chain connects TRBV5-6 to TRBJ2-7, with D possibly TRBD2 on 6 matching bases. The CDR3 spans 15 residues. Germline loops: CDR1 SGHDT, CDR2 YYEEEE. V lost 2 bases, J lost 4 bases, and 16 bases lay in between. The CDR3 nucleotides are TGTGCCAGCAGCTTTATTTCCGGGAGAGGGTACGAGCAGTACTTC. Protein product: CASSFISGRGYEQYF.

This clone was found a few times. The chain combines TRBV18 with TRBJ1-1, with a possible D match to TRBD1 (6 bases). Germline-derived CDR1 and CDR2 are KGHSH and LQKENI. Trimming removed 1 base from V and 5 bases from J, with 11 bases in between. There are 14 residues in the CDR3. CDR3: CASSPQGVDTEAFF. The CDR3, as DNA: TGTGCCAGCTCACCACAGGGGGTAGATACTGAAGCTTTCTTT.

This clone has a handful of counts. The chain employs TRBV19 and TRBJ1-3, with TRBD1 as a possible D gene (6 bases). Between the trimmed V and J ends, which lost 6 bases and 0 bases, there was a span of 12 bases. Germline CDR1 and CDR2: LNHDA and SQIVND (reference sequence). The CDR3 is 15 amino acids. The CDR3 here is CASRNDRLSGNTIYF. In DNA, the CDR3 is TGTGCCAGTAGGAACGACAGGCTCTCTGGAAACACCATATATTTT. The complete variable domain, with remaining parts taken from reference TRBV19 and TRBJ1-3, reads DGGITQSPKYLFRKEGQNVTLSCEQNLNHDAMYWYRQDPGQGLRLIYYSQIVNDFQKGDIAEGYSVSREKKESFPLTVTSAQKNPTAFYLCASRNDRLSGNTIYFGEGSWLTVV.

In its sample, this clone is medium-sized (0.01 to 0.1%). The genes are TRBV4-2 and TRBJ1-4, with 9 bases matching TRBD1. With 1 base clipped from V and 7 bases from J, the junction kept 16 bases outside the gene matches. Per the germline V gene, CDR1 is LGHNA and CDR2 is YNFKEQ. CDR3 length: 19 amino acids. CDR3 in amino acids: CASSQVASGGGTGSEKLFF. The CDR3 coding sequence is TGTGCCAGCAGCCAAGTTGCATCCGGGGGTGGGACAGGGAGTGAAAAACTGTTTTTT.

This clone was counted a single time. This chain links TRBV9 with TRBJ2-7; TRBD1 is a possible D gene (6 bases). The V and J ends lost 6 bases and 5 bases respectively, with 24 bases between them. The CDR3 is made up of 16 amino acids. The germline CDR1 and CDR2 sequences are SGDLS and YYNGEE. CDR3 sequence (DNA): TGTGCCAGCACCCGGACCCAGGGGAAGGTCGCCGACGAGCAGTACTTC. This encodes CASTRTQGKVADEQYF.

This chain joins TRBV4-3 and TRBJ2-7; TRBD2 matches at 10 bases. The germline CDR1 and CDR2 sequences are LGHNA and YSLEER. The CDR3 extends over 13 amino acids. The ends lost 4 bases at V and 6 bases at J; junction bases unmatched: 3. This CDR3 is CASSRVAGGEQYF. Written as DNA, the CDR3 is TGCGCCAGCAGCCGAGTAGCGGGAGGCGAGCAGTACTTC.

This clone was recorded a few times. The chain combines TRBV14 with TRBJ1-1, with D hard to call. The CDR3 runs 12 residues. Per germline, CDR1 SGHDN and CDR2 FVKESK. Trimming removed 1 base at V and 5 bases at J, with 5 bases between. The chain's CDR3 is CASSQVATEAFF. CDR3 DNA sequence: TGTGCCAGCAGCCAAGTAGCAACTGAAGCTTTCTTT.

The chain uses TRBV4-1 and TRBJ1-1; D unclear. Germline V gives CDR1 MGHRA, CDR2 YSYEKL. Trimming stripped 4 bases from V and 0 bases from J, with 12 bases between. The CDR3 runs 15 residues. The CDR3 bases are TGCGCCAGCAGCCCCCAGTGGCTGCTGAACACTGAAGCTTTCTTT. Translation gives CASSPQWLLNTEAFF.

V is TRBV5-4 and J is TRBJ1-4, with 7 bases identical to TRBD1. After removal of 2 bases from V and 2 bases from J, the junction contained 9 bases not matched to a gene. CDR1 is SGHNT, CDR2 YYREEE, per germline (reference sequence). The CDR3 is 17 amino acids. This CDR3 reads CASSFDREDRTNEKLFF. In DNA, the CDR3 is TGTGCCAGCAGCTTTGACAGGGAAGATAGGACTAATGAAAAACTGTTTTTT.

The chain carries TRBV10-3 and TRBJ1-5; 7 bases match TRBD1. The germline V gene encodes CDR1 ENHRY and CDR2 SYGVKD. With 4 bases clipped from V and 4 bases from J, the junction kept 4 bases outside the gene matches. This CDR3 has 14 residues. The CDR3 nucleotides read TGTGCCATCAGTGGGCAGGGGGTGAATCAGCCCCAGCATTTT. Protein: CAISGQGVNQPQHF.

This sequence joins TRBV6-5 and TRBJ1-2; D is unresolved. This CDR3 spans 15 amino acids. Trimming shortened V by 8 bases and J by 7 bases, and 23 bases separated the two germline ends. CDR1 and CDR2 (germline): MNHEY, SVGAGI. CDR3 in amino acids: CASAEYMARTSGYTF. Written as DNA, the CDR3 is TGTGCCAGCGCTGAATATATGGCGAGAACTTCTGGCTACACCTTC.

This rearrangement joins TRBV19 to TRBJ2-4, with D hard to call. CDR3 length: 14 amino acids. CDR1 and CDR2 (germline): LNHDA, SQIVND (reference sequence). The ends were cut back, 2 bases at V and 3 bases at J, with 8 bases in the middle. DNA for the CDR3: TGTGCCAGTAGTATAAGTATGGTCAAAAACATTCAGTACTTC. Its protein is CASSISMVKNIQYF.

V is TRBV6-5 and J is TRBJ1-2; 9 nucleotides line up with TRBD1. The CDR3 extends over 14 amino acids. CDR1 is MNHEY and CDR2 is SVGAGI in the germline V gene. J was trimmed by 4 bases and V by 7 bases; bases with no gene match: 7. The CDR3 here is CASTGQGLGYGYTF. In DNA, the CDR3 is TGTGCCAGCACCGGACAGGGGTTAGGCTATGGCTACACCTTC.

This chain links TRBV7-3 with TRBJ1-3; no reliable D call. Germline V gene lookup returns CDR1 SGHTA and CDR2 FQGTGA. Trimming took off 2 bases at V and 0 bases at J, with 8 bases between the two ends. CDR3 length equals 15 residues. This chain's CDR3 is CASSLDGSSGNTIYF. CDR3 DNA: TGTGCCAGCAGCTTAGATGGGAGCTCTGGAAACACCATATATTTT.